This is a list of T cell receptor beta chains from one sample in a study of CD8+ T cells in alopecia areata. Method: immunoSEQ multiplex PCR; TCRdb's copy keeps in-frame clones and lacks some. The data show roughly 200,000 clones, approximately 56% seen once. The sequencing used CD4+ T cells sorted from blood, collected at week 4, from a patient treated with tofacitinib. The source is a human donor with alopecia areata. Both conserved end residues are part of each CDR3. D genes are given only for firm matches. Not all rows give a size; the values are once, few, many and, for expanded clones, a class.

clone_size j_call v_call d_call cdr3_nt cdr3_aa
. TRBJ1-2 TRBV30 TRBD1 TGTGCCTGGAATGGACAGGGGGCGGGCTATGGCTACACCTTC CAWNGQGAGYGYTF
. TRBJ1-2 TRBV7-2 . TGTGCCAGCAGCTCAGGGGTTAAGAGACGGGCGGATGGCTACACCTTC CASSSGVKRRADGYTF
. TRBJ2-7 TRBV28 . TGTGCCAGCAGTTTAAAGAACTACGAGCAGTACTTC CASSLKNYEQYF
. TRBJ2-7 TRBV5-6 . TGTGCCAGCAGCAAACGTAGTGGGACCTACGAGCAGTACTTC CASSKRSGTYEQYF
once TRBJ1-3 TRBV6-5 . TGTGCCAGCAGTTACTCCGACAGCTTCTCTGGAAACACCATATATTTT CASSYSDSFSGNTIYF
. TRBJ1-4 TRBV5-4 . TGTGCCAGCAGCTTCAGGGCAACTAATGAAAAACTGTTTTTT CASSFRATNEKLFF
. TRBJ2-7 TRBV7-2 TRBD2 TGTGCCAGCAGTTCAACGGGGGGGCTCGAGCAGTACTTC CASSSTGGLEQYF
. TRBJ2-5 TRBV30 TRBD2 TGTGCCTGGAGAGGGAGGGCTGGAGAGACCCAGTACTTC CAWRGRAGETQYF
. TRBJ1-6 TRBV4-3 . TGCGCCAGCAGCCAAGGTTCGGGGTCCTATAATTCACCCCTCCACTTT CASSQGSGSYNSPLHF
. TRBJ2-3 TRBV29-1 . TGCAGCGTATACCGGGACCCCTTGGGAGAAGATACGCAGTATTTT CSVYRDPLGEDTQYF
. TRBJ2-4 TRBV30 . TGTGCCTGGACGGCCAAGGACATTCAGTACTTC CAWTAKDIQYF
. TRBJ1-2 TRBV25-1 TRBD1 TGTGCCAGCAGTGAAGAGGGGGCACGAGGCTACACCTTC CASSEEGARGYTF
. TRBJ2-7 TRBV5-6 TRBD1 TGTGCCAGCAGCCCGTGGACAGGGATCTCCTACGAGCAGTACTTC CASSPWTGISYEQYF
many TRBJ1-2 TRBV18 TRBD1 TGTGCCAGCTCACCGGCGGACAGGGGTGACTATGGCTACACCTTC CASSPADRGDYGYTF
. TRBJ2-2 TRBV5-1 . TGCGCCAGCAGCTTGTTGAGGAACACCGGGGAGCTGTTTTTT CASSLLRNTGELFF
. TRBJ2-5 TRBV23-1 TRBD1 TGCGCCAGCAGTCAATTTCCGGGACAGGTGTACCAAGAGACCCAGTACTTC CASSQFPGQVYQETQYF
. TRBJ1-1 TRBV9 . TGTGCCAGCAGCGCAGGACAGCCCAACACTGAAGCTTTCTTT CASSAGQPNTEAFF
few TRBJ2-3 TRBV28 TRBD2 TGTGCCAGCAGTGCCCCGGGGGGGCGATATACGCAGTATTTT CASSAPGGRYTQYF
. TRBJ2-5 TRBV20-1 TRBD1 TGCAGTGCAGGGGGCATGACCCAGTACTTC CSAGGMTQYF
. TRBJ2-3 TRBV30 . TGTGCCTGGAGTCGAGGGGGGCTCGGCACAGATACGCAGTATTTT CAWSRGGLGTDTQYF
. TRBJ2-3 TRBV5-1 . TGCGCCAGCAGTAGAGGAGGGGGCGGCACAGATACGCAGTATTTT CASSRGGGGTDTQYF
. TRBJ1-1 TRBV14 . TGTGCCAGCAGCCACAGGGAGGCCGGAGCTTTCTTT CASSHREAGAFF
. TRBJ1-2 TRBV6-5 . TGTGCCAGCAGGCGTGCGCAGGGAAGTGGCTACACCTTC CASRRAQGSGYTF
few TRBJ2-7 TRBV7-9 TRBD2 TGTGCCAGCAGCCTTAGCGGGGTCACCTCCTACGAGCAGTACTTC CASSLSGVTSYEQYF
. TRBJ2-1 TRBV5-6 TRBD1 TGTGCCAGCAGCTTGAACTTCGGGACAGGGTACAATGAGCAGTTCTTC CASSLNFGTGYNEQFF